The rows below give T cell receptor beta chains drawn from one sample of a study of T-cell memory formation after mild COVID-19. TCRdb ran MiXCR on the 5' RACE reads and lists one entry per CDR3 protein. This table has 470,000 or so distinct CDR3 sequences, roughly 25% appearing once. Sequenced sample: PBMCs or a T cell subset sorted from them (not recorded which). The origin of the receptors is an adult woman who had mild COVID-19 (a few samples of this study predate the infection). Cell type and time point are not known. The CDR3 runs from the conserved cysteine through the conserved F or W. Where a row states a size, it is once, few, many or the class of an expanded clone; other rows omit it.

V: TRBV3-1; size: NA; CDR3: CASRLASTYEQYF
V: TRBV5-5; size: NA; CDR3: CASSPVQGSHEQYF
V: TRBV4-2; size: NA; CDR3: CASSQGESGTWDTQYF
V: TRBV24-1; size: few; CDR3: CATSAVAGLINEQFF
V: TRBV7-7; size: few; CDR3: CASRRIGTPNQPQHF
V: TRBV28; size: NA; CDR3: CASRILAGGPGELFF
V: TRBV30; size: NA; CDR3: CAWSSDRGQGLHEQYF
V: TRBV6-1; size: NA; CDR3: CASSERDSNQPQHF
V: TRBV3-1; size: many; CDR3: CASSLTPDLSGANVLTF
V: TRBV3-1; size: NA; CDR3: CASSQDRKFGLAGTDTQYF
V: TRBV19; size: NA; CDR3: CASSIPGTTGGYTF
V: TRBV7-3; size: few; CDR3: CASSSPGLAGPFF
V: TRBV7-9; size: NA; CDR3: CASSLPTDHYEQYF
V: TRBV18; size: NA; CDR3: CASSPGQTPYQETQYF
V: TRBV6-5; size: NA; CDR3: CASRGLSYEQYF
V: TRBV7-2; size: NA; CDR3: CASSPKTGGSTEAFF
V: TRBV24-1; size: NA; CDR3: CATSVRRGRTDTQYF
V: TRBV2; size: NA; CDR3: CASNRWGSSYEQYF
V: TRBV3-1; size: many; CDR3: CASSRGGGKFF
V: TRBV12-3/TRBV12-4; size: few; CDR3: CASSPERGRQETQYF
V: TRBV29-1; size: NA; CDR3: CSVDGFYTEAFF
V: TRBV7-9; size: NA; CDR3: CASSLARDTRGISQYF
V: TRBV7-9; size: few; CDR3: CASSAGNGYTF
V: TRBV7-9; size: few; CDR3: CASSHHVGSPQPQHF
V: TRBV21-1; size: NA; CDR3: CASSKRYWDREDNEQFF
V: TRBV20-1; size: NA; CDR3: CSARDGQSSYNSPLHF
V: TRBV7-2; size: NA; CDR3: CASSLGNRVYEQYF
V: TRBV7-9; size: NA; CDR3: CASSLETGAGYEQYF
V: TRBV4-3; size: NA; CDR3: CASSQFPGQTGFEAFF
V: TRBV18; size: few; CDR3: CASSPVGEQFF
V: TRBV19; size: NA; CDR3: CASSPSGEETQYF
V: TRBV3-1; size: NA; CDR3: CASSQVGGSGDTDTQYF
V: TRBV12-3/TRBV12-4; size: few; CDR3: CASSLSRYTEAFF
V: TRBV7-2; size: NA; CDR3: CDSSPGRSGSEQFF
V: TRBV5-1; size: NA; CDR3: CASSGKGLEGEQFF
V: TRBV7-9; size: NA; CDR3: CASSLWRGEGLRETQYF